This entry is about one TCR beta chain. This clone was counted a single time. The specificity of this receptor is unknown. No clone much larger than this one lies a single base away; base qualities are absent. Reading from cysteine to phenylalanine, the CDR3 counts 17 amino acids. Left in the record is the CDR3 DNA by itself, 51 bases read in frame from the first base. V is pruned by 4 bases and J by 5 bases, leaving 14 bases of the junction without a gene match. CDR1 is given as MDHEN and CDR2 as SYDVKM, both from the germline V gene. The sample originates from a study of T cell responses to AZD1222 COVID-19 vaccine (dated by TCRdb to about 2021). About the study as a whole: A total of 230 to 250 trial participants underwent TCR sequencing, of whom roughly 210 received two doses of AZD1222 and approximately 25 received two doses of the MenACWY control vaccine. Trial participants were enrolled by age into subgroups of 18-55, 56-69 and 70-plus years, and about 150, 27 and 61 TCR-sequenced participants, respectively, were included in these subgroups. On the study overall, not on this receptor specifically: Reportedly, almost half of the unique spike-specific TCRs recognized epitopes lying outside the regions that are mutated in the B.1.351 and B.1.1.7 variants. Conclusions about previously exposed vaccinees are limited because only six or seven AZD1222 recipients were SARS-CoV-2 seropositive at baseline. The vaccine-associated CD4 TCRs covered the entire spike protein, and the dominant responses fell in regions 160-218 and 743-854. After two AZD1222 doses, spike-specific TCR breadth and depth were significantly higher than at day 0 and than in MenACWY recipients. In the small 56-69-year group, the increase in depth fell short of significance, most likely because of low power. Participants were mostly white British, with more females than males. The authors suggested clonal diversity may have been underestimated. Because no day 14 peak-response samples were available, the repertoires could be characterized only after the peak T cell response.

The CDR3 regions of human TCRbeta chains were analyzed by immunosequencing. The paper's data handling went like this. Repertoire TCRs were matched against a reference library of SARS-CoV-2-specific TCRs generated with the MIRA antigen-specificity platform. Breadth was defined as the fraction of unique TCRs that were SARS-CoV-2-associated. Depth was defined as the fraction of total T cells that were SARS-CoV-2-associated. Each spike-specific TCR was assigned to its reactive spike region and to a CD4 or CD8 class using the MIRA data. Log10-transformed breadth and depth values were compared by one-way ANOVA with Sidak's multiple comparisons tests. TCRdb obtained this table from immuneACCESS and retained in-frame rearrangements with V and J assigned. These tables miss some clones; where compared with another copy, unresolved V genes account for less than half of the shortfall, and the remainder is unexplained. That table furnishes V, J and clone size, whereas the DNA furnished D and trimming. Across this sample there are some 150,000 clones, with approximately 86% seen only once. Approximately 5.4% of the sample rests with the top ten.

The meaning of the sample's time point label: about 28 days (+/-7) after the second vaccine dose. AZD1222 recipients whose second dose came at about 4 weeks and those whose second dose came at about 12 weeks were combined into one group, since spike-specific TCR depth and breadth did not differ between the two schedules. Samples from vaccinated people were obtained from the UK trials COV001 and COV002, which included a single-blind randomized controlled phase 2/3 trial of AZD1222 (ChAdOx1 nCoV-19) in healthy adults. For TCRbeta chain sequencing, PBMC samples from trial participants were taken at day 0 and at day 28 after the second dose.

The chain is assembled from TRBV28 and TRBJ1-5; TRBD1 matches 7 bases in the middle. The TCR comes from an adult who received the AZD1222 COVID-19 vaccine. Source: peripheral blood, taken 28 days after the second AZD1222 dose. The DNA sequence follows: TGTGCCAGCAGTTCCACCCGGACAGGCACCCTCCATCAGCCCCAGCATTTT. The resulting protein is CASSSTRTGTLHQPQHF.